Listed here are 7 T cell receptor beta chains from one sample, sequenced in a study of cytotoxic CD8 clonotypes in ibrutinib-treated CLL. Clones were sequenced by immunoSEQ multiplex PCR, and TCRdb holds only the in-frame ones, with some missing. The sample lists around 250,000 clones; under 75% were seen once. Material: PBMCs, obtained after 24 months of ibrutinib treatment. Receptors were obtained from a human donor with chronic lymphocytic leukemia.

The rearrangement uses TRBV7-6 and TRBJ2-1; TRBD2 matches at 11 bases. The CDR3 is 15 amino acids. Germline loops: CDR1 SGHVS, CDR2 FNYEAQ. The V and J ends lost 5 bases and 4 bases, in that order; junction bases with no gene match: 4. This chain's CDR3 is CASSVGTSGYNEQFF. The CDR3 DNA follows: TGTGCCAGCAGCGTAGGGACTAGCGGTTACAATGAGCAGTTCTTC.

This chain links TRBV2 with TRBJ2-5, with D tentatively TRBD1 (6 bases). Between the trimmed V and J ends, which lost 8 bases and 5 bases, there was a span of 15 bases. Germline V gives CDR1 SNHLY, CDR2 FYNNEI. The CDR3 covers 13 residues. The CDR3 coding sequence is TGTGCCAGCGGGTCGTTAAGGGGGGAGACCCAGTACTTC. Its translation is CASGSLRGETQYF.

The CDR3 sequence is CASSVGHTTNTGELFF. DNA of the CDR3: TGTGCCAGCAGCGTAGGTCACACAACGAACACCGGGGAGCTGTTTTTT. V and J are TRBV9 and TRBJ2-2, with unresolved D. Germline V gives CDR1 SGDLS, CDR2 YYNGEE. The length of the CDR3 is 16 residues. Trimming shortened V by 0 bases and J by 0 bases, and 9 bases separated the two germline ends.

CDR3 sequence (DNA): TGTGCCAGTAGTATAAGGACAGGGATGGATGAAAAACTGTTTTTT. Translation: CASSIRTGMDEKLFF. This chain uses TRBV19 with TRBJ1-4; 8 nucleotides align to TRBD1. Trimming removed 2 bases from V and 6 bases from J; junction bases left unmatched: 5. There are 15 residues in the CDR3. Germline CDR1 and CDR2: LNHDA and SQIVND (reference sequence).

This clone has just a few counts. This chain links TRBV27 with TRBJ1-1; perhaps TRBD1 as D (5 bases). Per the germline V gene, CDR1 is MNHEY and CDR2 is SMNVEV (reference sequence). Trimming took 1 base from V and 6 from J, leaving 12 bases between them. CDR3 size: 14 residues. The DNA of the CDR3 is TGTGCCAGCAGTTTATTTCGGGGGAAGGCTGAAGCTTTCTTT. Translating it yields CASSLFRGKAEAFF.

This clone was seen only once. This chain connects TRBV29-1 to TRBJ2-7; 11 bases map to TRBD2. The CDR3 contains 15 residues. Trimming at V came to 7 bases and at J to 5 bases, leaving 13 bases not matched to a gene. Germline CDR1 is SQVTM and CDR2 is ANQGSEA. The chain's CDR3 is CSGSTSGSLRDEQYF. The CDR3 DNA reads as TGCAGCGGGTCTACTAGCGGGAGTTTAAGAGACGAGCAGTACTTC.

The chain is built from TRBV10-2 and TRBJ1-4, with a weak D call TRBD1 (6 bases). This CDR3 has 15 residues. Germline V gives CDR1 WSHSY, CDR2 SAAADI. Trimming left V 6 bases short and J 0 bases short, with 11 bases between. CDR3 sequence reads: CASRPGHTTNEKLFF. The CDR3 nucleotides are TGCGCCAGCAGGCCGGGACACACAACTAATGAAAAACTGTTTTTT.